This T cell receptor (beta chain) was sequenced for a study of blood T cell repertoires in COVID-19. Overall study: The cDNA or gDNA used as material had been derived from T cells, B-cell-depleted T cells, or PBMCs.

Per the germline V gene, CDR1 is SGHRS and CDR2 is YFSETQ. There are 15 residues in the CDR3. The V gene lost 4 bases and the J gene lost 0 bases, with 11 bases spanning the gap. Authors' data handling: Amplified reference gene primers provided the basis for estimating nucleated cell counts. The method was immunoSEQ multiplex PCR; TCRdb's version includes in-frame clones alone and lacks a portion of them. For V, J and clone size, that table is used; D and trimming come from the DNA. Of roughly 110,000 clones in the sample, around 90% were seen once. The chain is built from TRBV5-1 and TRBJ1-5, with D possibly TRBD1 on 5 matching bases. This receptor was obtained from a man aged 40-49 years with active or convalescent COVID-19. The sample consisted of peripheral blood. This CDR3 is CASSPDSFSNQPQHF. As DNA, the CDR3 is TGCGCCAGCAGCCCAGACAGTTTTAGCAATCAGCCCCAGCATTTT.